This TCR beta chain was sequenced in a study of T-cell memory formation after mild COVID-19. TCRdb re-called the 5' RACE reads through MiXCR, storing one row per CDR3 protein. This sample yields more than 250,000 distinct CDR3 sequences, of which about 16% are seen a single time; over 20% belongs to the top ten. Overall study results and limits: For contracting clones, CD4+ ones sat mainly in CM and EM, CD8+ in EMRA.

This clonotype was counted ten times or more. Its antigen is unidentified. The germline gene is not matched at one end of the junction; a read error may be the cause. Sequencing was carried out using PBMCs or a T cell subset sorted from them (not recorded which). This TCR came from a young man who had mild COVID-19 (a few samples of this study predate the infection). Cell type and time point are not known.

CDR3 loop: CASSLAGDTDTQYF. DNA for the CDR3: TGTGCCAGCAGTTTGGCAGGGGACACAGATACGCAGTATTTT. The genes are TRBV5-1 and TRBJ2-3; a possible D gene is TRBD1 (6 bases). The CDR3 is 14 residues long. In germline, CDR1 is SGHRS, CDR2 YFSETQ.